The clone carrying this T cell receptor (beta chain) turned up a few times. The source of the sample is a study of identical twins. TCRdb re-called the 5' RACE reads with MiXCR, one entry per CDR3 protein. The data show 650,000 to 750,000 distinct CDR3 sequences, roughly 20% seen once. V gave up 1 base and J gave up 0 bases, with 14 bases separating them. From germline, CDR1 is SGHTA and CDR2 FQGNSA. This CDR3 has 17 residues. These data were also filed under a second study, of T cells expressing NK-cell markers.

This rearrangement joins TRBV7-2 to TRBJ2-3, with D possibly matching TRBD2 (5 bases). Sequenced sample: PBMCs. This TCR came from a woman between 18 and 29 years old in good health. The CDR3 sequence is CASSLVAGGLSTDTQYF. CDR3 DNA sequence: TGTGCCAGCAGCTTAGTGGCTGGCGGGCTTAGCACAGATACGCAGTATTTT.